This TCR delta chain was recorded in a study of gamma-delta chains in newborns, infants, children. In germline, CDR1 is GEAIGNYY, CDR2 EKD. The CDR3 extends over 15 amino acids. TCRdb fed the reads to CATT. There are about 3,500 delta-chain clones in the sample; 0.64% occur only once, and around 14% lies in the top ten. Worth noting for this clone: This likely reflects a read error, since a far larger clone is one base away. At the DNA level, this CDR3 is encoded by other sequences in the same sample as well.

This receptor was taken from a child who was a newborn, infant or young child, either healthy, febrile or measles-vaccinated (not recorded which). The V call is TRDV2, the J call TRDJ1; 9 bases align to TRDD3. Input material: blood. Written as DNA, the CDR3 is TGTGCCTGTGATGCCCTACTGGGGGACACCGATAAACTCATTTTT. It specifies CACDALLGDTDKLIF.